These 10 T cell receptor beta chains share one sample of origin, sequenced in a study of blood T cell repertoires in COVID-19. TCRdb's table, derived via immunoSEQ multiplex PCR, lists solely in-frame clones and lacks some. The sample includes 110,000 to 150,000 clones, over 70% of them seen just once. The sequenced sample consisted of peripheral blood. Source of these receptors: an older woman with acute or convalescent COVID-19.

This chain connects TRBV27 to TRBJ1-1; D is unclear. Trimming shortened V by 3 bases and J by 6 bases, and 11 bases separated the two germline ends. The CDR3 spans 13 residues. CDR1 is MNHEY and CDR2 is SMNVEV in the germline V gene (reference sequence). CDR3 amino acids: CASSFGVMAEAFF. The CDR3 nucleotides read TGTGCCAGCAGTTTCGGGGTTATGGCTGAAGCTTTCTTT.

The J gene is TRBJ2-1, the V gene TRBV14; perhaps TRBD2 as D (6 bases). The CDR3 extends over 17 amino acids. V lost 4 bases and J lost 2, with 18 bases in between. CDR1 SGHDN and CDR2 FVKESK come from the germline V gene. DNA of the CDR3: TGTGCCAGCAGCCCTATCAAGGGCGGGATGACCTACAATGAGCAGTTCTTC. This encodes CASSPIKGGMTYNEQFF.

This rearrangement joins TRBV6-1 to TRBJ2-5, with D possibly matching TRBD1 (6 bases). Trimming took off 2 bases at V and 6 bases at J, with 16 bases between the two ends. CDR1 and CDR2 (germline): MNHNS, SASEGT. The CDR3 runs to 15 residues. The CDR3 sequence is CASSESLNREKTQYF. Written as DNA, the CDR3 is TGTGCCAGCAGTGAATCATTGAACAGGGAAAAGACCCAGTACTTC.

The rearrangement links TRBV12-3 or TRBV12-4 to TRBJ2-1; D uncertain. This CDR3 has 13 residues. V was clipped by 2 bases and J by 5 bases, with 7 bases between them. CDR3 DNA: TGTGCCAGCAGTTTATGGCAGGACAATGAGCAGTTCTTC. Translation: CASSLWQDNEQFF.

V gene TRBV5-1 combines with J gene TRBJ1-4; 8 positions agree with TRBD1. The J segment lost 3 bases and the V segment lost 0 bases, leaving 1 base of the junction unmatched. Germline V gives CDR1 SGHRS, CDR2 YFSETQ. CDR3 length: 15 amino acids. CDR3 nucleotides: TGCGCCAGCAGCTTGGGGGACAGGCCTAATGAAAAACTGTTTTTT. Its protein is CASSLGDRPNEKLFF.

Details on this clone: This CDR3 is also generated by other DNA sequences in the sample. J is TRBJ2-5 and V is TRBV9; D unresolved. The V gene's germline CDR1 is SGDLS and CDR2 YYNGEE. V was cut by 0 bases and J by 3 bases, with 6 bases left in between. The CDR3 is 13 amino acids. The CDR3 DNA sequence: TGTGCCAGCAGCGTAGGGCTAGAAGAGACCCAGTACTTC. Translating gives CASSVGLEETQYF.

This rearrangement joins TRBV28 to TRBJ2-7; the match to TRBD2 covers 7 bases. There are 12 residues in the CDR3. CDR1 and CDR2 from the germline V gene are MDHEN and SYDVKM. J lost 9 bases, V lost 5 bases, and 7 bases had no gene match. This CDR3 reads CASSMTSSAQYF. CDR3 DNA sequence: TGTGCCAGCAGTATGACTAGCTCCGCGCAGTACTTC.

The CDR3 spells CASRSFGEQYF. The CDR3 bases are TGTGCCAGCAGATCTTTCGGCGAGCAGTACTTC. The chain uses TRBV27 and TRBJ2-7; D unresolved. Germline CDR1 MNHEY, CDR2 SMNVEV (reference sequence). The germline V and J ends were trimmed by 6 bases and 6 bases, with 9 bases remaining between them. The CDR3 is 11 residues long.

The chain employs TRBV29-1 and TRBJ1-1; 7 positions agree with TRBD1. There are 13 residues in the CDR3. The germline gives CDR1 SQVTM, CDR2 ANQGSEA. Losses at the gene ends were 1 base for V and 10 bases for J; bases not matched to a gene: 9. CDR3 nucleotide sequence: TGCAGCGTTGAAGTAGGGGGCTCAACGCTAGCTTTCTTT. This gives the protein CSVEVGGSTLAFF. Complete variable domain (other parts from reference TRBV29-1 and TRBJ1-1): SAVISQKPSRDICQRGTSLTIQCQVDSQVTMMFWYRQQPGQSLTLIATANQGSEATYESGFVIDKFPISRPNLTFSTLTVSNMSPEDSSIYLCSVEVGGSTLAFFGQGTRLTVV.

The DNA of the CDR3 is TGTGCCAGCAGTCCGCGGACAGGCCGCGCAGATACGCAGTATTTT. It yields the protein CASSPRTGRADTQYF. The V call is TRBV27, the J call TRBJ2-3, with TRBD1 matching 7 bases. The germline V gene has CDR1 MNHEY and CDR2 SMNVEV (reference sequence). There are 15 residues in the CDR3. Unmatched junction bases numbered 9, after V lost 5 bases and J lost 4 bases.